This T cell receptor (beta chain) was captured in a study of T cells in Graves' hyperthyroidism and ophthalmopathy. Looking at the study overall: Peripheral blood was obtained at initial diagnosis, preceding any treatment. General observations from the study: Most thyroid clonotypes that were expanded above 0.001 also turned up in blood. Separation of ophthalmopathy from stable hyperthyroidism was achieved by a 13 V-J model.

Germline-derived CDR1 and CDR2 are DFQATT and SNEGSKA (reference sequence). The CDR3 loop spans 15 amino acids. PBMCs were derived from about 10 ml fresh peripheral blood. The investigators amplified TCR beta CDR3 regions from RNA transcripts. During a first-round RT-PCR of the TCR CDR3, the HTBI primer set was used. TCRdb fed the multiplex PCR reads into MiXCR, producing one record per CDR3 protein. The sample holds 300,000 to 350,000 distinct CDR3 sequences, over 15% seen once. On this clonotype itself: The antigen remains undetermined. A junction end diverges from the germline sequence, so it may reflect a read error.

This sequence originates from a woman aged 45 to 65 with Graves' hyperthyroidism. J is TRBJ2-3 and V is TRBV20-1; TRBD2 agrees at 8 bases. Sequences were obtained from blood. CDR3 coding DNA: TGCAGTGCTATTCAAGCGGGGGATATCACATATACGCAGTATTTT. Protein sequence: CSAIQAGDITYTQYF.